The rows below give T cell receptor beta chains drawn from one sample of a study of early T cells in non-severe SARS-CoV-2 infection. MiXCR, applied by TCRdb to the 5' RACE reads, yields one record per CDR3 protein. This sample carries more than 90,000 distinct CDR3 sequences, 13% of them seen once, and the ten largest clones take approximately 2%. The source material was whole blood. The receptors here all came from an adult who was a healthcare worker with PCR-confirmed SARS-CoV-2 infection or an uninfected control (not recorded which). Each CDR3 is given with its conserved first and last residue. The D gene is left open where the match is weak. Clone size is not always given. Where it is, it says once, few, many or a class for expanded clones.

J | D | size | V | CDR3 | DNA
TRBJ2-7 | NA | NA | TRBV28 | CASSLESGLLPEYF | TGTGCCAGCAGTTTGGAGTCCGGTCTACTACCCGAGTACTTC
TRBJ2-5 | TRBD2 | NA | TRBV7-9 | CASSLEGTSGTQYF | TGTGCCAGCAGCTTAGAAGGGACTAGCGGGACCCAGTACTTC
TRBJ2-7 | TRBD1 | few | TRBV5-5 | CASSLGQGHSYEQYF | TGTGCCAGCAGCTTAGGACAGGGCCATTCCTACGAGCAGTACTTC
TRBJ2-7 | TRBD2 | many | TRBV12-3/TRBV12-4 | CASSPGLAEQYF | TGTGCCAGCAGTCCCGGACTAGCGGAGCAGTACTTC
TRBJ2-3 | NA | few | TRBV6-5 | CASSYSPGTDTQYF | TGTGCCAGCAGTTACTCGCCCGGCACAGATACGCAGTATTTT
TRBJ2-1 | NA | few | TRBV7-8 | CASSLAAGYNEQFF | TGTGCCAGCAGCTTAGCAGCCGGGTACAATGAGCAGTTCTTC
TRBJ2-3 | NA | many | TRBV5-1 | CASSLARVTDTQYF | TGCGCCAGCAGCTTGGCTAGGGTCACAGATACGCAGTATTTT
TRBJ2-1 | TRBD2 | NA | TRBV4-2 | CASSQEGLAGGNEQFF | TGTGCCAGCAGCCAAGAAGGACTAGCGGGGGGTAATGAGCAGTTCTTC
TRBJ2-7 | TRBD1 | many | TRBV4-3 | CASSIDRAATYEQYF | TGCGCCAGCAGCATCGACAGGGCTGCGACCTACGAGCAGTACTTC
TRBJ1-3 | NA | NA | TRBV5-1 | CASSLRSGRASGNTIYF | TGCGCCAGCAGCTTACGCTCGGGGCGGGCCTCTGGAAACACCATATATTTT
TRBJ2-7 | NA | many | TRBV21-1 | CASSKARGSSYEQYF | TGTGCCAGCAGCAAAGCACGGGGAAGCTCCTACGAGCAGTACTTC
TRBJ1-1 | NA | NA | TRBV4-1 | CASSPFGTEAFF | TGCGCCAGCAGCCCCTTTGGGACTGAAGCTTTCTTT
TRBJ2-7 | TRBD1 | many | TRBV19 | CASSIGQGGSYEQYF | TGTGCCAGTAGTATCGGACAGGGGGGCTCCTACGAGCAGTACTTC
TRBJ2-1 | TRBD1 | NA | TRBV2 | CASSRGQGVINEQFF | TGTGCCAGCAGTAGAGGACAGGGGGTCATCAATGAGCAGTTCTTC
TRBJ1-2 | NA | many | TRBV11-2 | CASSPADRPYGYTF | TGTGCCAGCAGCCCCGCAGACAGACCTTATGGCTACACCTTC
TRBJ2-3 | TRBD2 | NA | TRBV4-1 | CASSQEGLAGPTDTQYF | TGCGCCAGCAGCCAAGAGGGACTAGCGGGACCTACAGATACGCAGTATTTT
TRBJ1-4 | NA | few | TRBV29-1 | CSVAHRPGGGGNEKLFF | TGCAGCGTAGCACACCGCCCGGGGGGCGGTGGTAATGAAAAACTGTTTTTT
TRBJ2-7 | NA | NA | TRBV28 | CASSPGQYYEQYF | TGTGCCAGCAGCCCGGGACAATACTACGAGCAGTACTTC
TRBJ2-7 | NA | few | TRBV27 | CASSLGGYNYEQYF | TGTGCCAGCAGTTTAGGGGGATATAATTACGAGCAGTACTTC
TRBJ1-6 | NA | many | TRBV27 | CASSSQGIGGSPLHF | TGTGCCAGCAGTTCCCAGGGGATAGGAGGTTCACCCCTCCACTTT
TRBJ1-1 | TRBD1 | many | TRBV13 | CASSFPGGVTEAFF | TGTGCCAGCAGCTTCCCAGGGGGAGTCACTGAAGCTTTCTTT
TRBJ2-7 | NA | few | TRBV6-5 | CASSYGGSQRPPYF | TGTGCCAGCAGTTACGGGGGAAGTCAACGCCCGCCGTACTTC
TRBJ2-6 | TRBD1 | many | TRBV6-2/TRBV6-3 | CASSSNMDRGLAGANVLTF | TGTGCCAGCAGTTCCAACATGGACAGGGGGCTCGCTGGGGCCAACGTCCTGACTTTC
TRBJ1-1 | NA | few | TRBV2 | CASISRGVFRDTEAFF | TGTGCCAGCATCTCCCGAGGGGTGTTTAGGGACACTGAAGCTTTCTTT
TRBJ2-1 | NA | few | TRBV28 | CASRSERALRRFF | TGTGCCAGCAGAAGTGAGAGGGCCCTACGGCGGTTCTTC
TRBJ2-3 | NA | many | TRBV24-1 | CATSRARSTDTQYF | TGTGCCACCAGTAGGGCCAGGAGCACAGATACGCAGTATTTT
TRBJ2-2 | NA | NA | TRBV4-3 | CASSQNRVITGELFF | TGCGCCAGCAGCCAAAACAGGGTGATAACAGGGGAGCTGTTTTTT
TRBJ1-2 | TRBD1 | many | TRBV27 | CASSIRAGTGGINGYTF | TGTGCCAGCAGTATCCGAGCCGGGACAGGGGGCATCAATGGCTACACCTTC
TRBJ1-6 | TRBD1 | NA | TRBV7-9 | CASSSGTGAVSPLHF | TGTGCCAGCAGCTCCGGGACAGGGGCGGTTTCACCCCTCCACTTT
TRBJ2-1 | NA | NA | TRBV9 | CASSVAPRADEQFF | TGTGCCAGCAGCGTAGCTCCCAGGGCGGATGAGCAGTTCTTC
TRBJ1-5 | NA | many | TRBV20-1 | CSARARTAVNQPQHF | TGCAGTGCTAGAGCTAGGACGGCCGTCAATCAGCCCCAGCATTTT
TRBJ1-2 | NA | many | TRBV12-3/TRBV12-4 | CASSLGELNYGYTF | TGTGCCAGCAGTTTAGGTGAACTTAACTATGGCTACACCTTC
TRBJ2-2 | TRBD1 | NA | TRBV5-1 | CASSLAGTGSHGELFF | TGCGCCAGCAGCTTGGCCGGGACAGGGAGCCACGGGGAGCTGTTTTTT
TRBJ2-1 | TRBD1 | few | TRBV5-4 | CASSLRDRDSNEQFF | TGTGCCAGCAGCCTCCGGGACAGGGATTCCAATGAGCAGTTCTTC
TRBJ1-6 | TRBD1 | many | TRBV7-9 | CAVYGTATNSPLHF | TGTGCCGTATACGGGACAGCTACAAATTCACCCCTCCACTTT
TRBJ2-1 | NA | many | TRBV2 | CASSELGSAGSYNEQFF | TGTGCCAGCAGTGAATTAGGGTCGGCCGGTTCCTACAATGAGCAGTTCTTC
TRBJ2-5 | TRBD1 | many | TRBV29-1 | CSAGQGEETQYF | TGCAGCGCAGGACAGGGGGAAGAGACCCAGTACTTC
TRBJ1-6 | NA | few | TRBV12-3/TRBV12-4 | CASSFNRANSPLHF | TGTGCCAGCAGTTTTAACCGGGCAAATTCACCCCTCCACTTT